One and the same sample provided the 7 T cell receptor beta chains below, sequenced in a study of vaccination effects on CD4 cells after COVID-19. No antigen has been identified for these receptors. Here immunoSEQ multiplex PCR was the method, and the copy in TCRdb shows in-frame clones only, minus some. The profile shows tens of thousands of clones, roughly 74% of them singletons. Viral peptide pool expansion of antigen-specific CD4+ T cells preceded sequencing in the ViraFEST assay. The culture ran for roughly ten days before CD4+ T cells were isolated. Having tested negative for nucleocapsid antibodies, the vaccine recipients showed no prior SARS-CoV-2 infection. The sample consisted of CD4+ T cells from PBMCs cultured with SARS-CoV-2 spike peptides, taken before COVID-19 vaccination. Receptors originate from a human donor who received a COVID-19 vaccine.

The gene calls are TRBV7-8 and TRBJ2-2; 12 bases align to TRBD1. CDR1 and CDR2 (germline): SGHVS, FQNEAQ. The junction had 8 bases not matched to a gene; V was cut back by 6 bases and J by 9 bases. The CDR3 consists of 15 residues. The CDR3 nucleotides read TGTGCCAGCAGTTCCGGGACAGGGGGCATGAGGGAGCTGTTTTTT. Translated: CASSSGTGGMRELFF.

The chain recombines TRBV2 with TRBJ1-2; D possibly corresponds to TRBD1 (6 bases). Trimming took off 7 bases at V and 6 bases at J, with 15 bases between the two ends. This CDR3 is built from 13 residues. CDR1 SNHLY and CDR2 FYNNEI come from the germline V gene. The CDR3 loop reads CASKGSGVNGYTF. The CDR3 DNA follows: TGTGCCAGCAAAGGTTCAGGGGTCAATGGCTACACCTTC. Variable domain in full (rest from reference TRBV2 and TRBJ1-2): EPEVTQTPSHQVTQMGQEVILRCVPISNHLYFYWYRQILGQKVEFLVSFYNNEISEKSEIFDDQFSVERPDGSNFTLKIRSTKLEDSAMYFCASKGSGVNGYTFGSGTRLTVV.

The chain has TRBV27 and TRBJ2-7; perhaps TRBD2 as D (5 bases). V was trimmed by 4 bases and J by 2 bases, leaving 9 bases between them. Germline assignment: CDR1 MNHEY and CDR2 SMNVEV (reference sequence). The CDR3 length is 13 residues. CDR3 coding DNA: TGTGCCAGCAGTTCCCCGAGGGCCTACGAGCAGTACTTC. This translates into CASSSPRAYEQYF.

This clone was seen more than once but under ten times. This chain links TRBV18 with TRBJ2-7; 12 nucleotides match TRBD1. The length of the CDR3 is 18 residues. Germline V CDR1 and CDR2: KGHSH, LQKENI. V dropped 1 base and J dropped 5; count of bases not matched to a gene: 12. The CDR3 DNA reads TGTGCCAGCTCACCACGGGCCCCGGGACAGGGGGCCTCTAACGAGCAGTACTTC. Translating it yields CASSPRAPGQGASNEQYF. Looking up the rest from reference TRBV18 and TRBJ2-7 gives the full variable domain: NAGVMQNPRHLVRRRGQEARLRCSPMKGHSHVYWYRQLPEEGLKFMVYLQKENIIDESGMPKERFSAEFPKEGPSILRIQQVVRGDSAAYFCASSPRAPGQGASNEQYFGPGTRLTVT.

CDR3 amino acids: CASSVGVGRGGKQPQHF. CDR3 DNA: TGTGCCAGTAGTGTAGGGGTGGGCAGGGGGGGTAAGCAGCCCCAGCATTTT. V is TRBV19 and J is TRBJ1-5; the match to TRBD1 covers 7 bases. Germline CDR1 is LNHDA and CDR2 is SQIVND (reference sequence). This CDR3 comprises 17 residues. V lost 5 bases, J lost 7 bases, and 17 bases stayed unmatched.

The V gene is TRBV23-1, the J gene TRBJ1-2; D unresolved. TRBV23-1 is flagged as an ORF with uncertain function. The CDR3 extends over 17 amino acids. Trimming stripped 6 bases from V and 4 bases from J, with 24 bases between. The CDR3 region is CASRPFGVVEQSYGYTF. The CDR3 DNA reads as TGCGCCAGCAGACCCTTTGGGGTCGTCGAACAGAGCTATGGCTACACCTTC.

This chain uses TRBV4-2 with TRBJ2-3; 9 bases are shared with TRBD2. Looked up from germline, CDR1 is LGHNA and CDR2 is YNFKEQ. Trimming removed 1 base from V and 9 bases from J; junction bases left unmatched: 2. The CDR3 covers 13 residues. The CDR3 sequence: CASSQGAGGTQYF. The CDR3 DNA is TGTGCCAGCAGCCAAGGTGCGGGGGGGACGCAGTATTTT.